The clone carrying this T cell receptor (beta chain) was detected only once. As yet, its antigen is unknown. The data belong to a study of T cell responses to AZD1222 COVID-19 vaccine. Background on the study: Investigators merged groups given second doses at roughly 4 or roughly 12 weeks. Study-wide findings and caveats: Of spike-specific TCRs, nearly half reportedly target regions left unmutated in variants. Vaccine-associated CD4 TCRs ranged over spike, dominating at 160-218 and 743-854.

Germline lookup yields CDR1 MNHEY and CDR2 SVGEGT. The V end lost 2 bases, the J end lost 0 bases, and 17 bases lay between the germline ends. CDR3 length equals 18 residues. The assay was immunoSEQ multiplex PCR, and TCRdb's table has in-frame clones only and misses some. The table includes over 85,000 clones, over 75% detected once. The material was peripheral blood, obtained on day 0 of AZD1222 vaccination. The receptor's source is an adult in good health. V and J are TRBV6-2 or TRBV6-3 and TRBJ1-5; unclear D gene. This chain's CDR3 is CASSYLFDDQHSNQPQHF. The DNA for the CDR3 is TGTGCCAGCAGTTACCTTTTCGACGATCAACATAGCAATCAGCCCCAGCATTTT.